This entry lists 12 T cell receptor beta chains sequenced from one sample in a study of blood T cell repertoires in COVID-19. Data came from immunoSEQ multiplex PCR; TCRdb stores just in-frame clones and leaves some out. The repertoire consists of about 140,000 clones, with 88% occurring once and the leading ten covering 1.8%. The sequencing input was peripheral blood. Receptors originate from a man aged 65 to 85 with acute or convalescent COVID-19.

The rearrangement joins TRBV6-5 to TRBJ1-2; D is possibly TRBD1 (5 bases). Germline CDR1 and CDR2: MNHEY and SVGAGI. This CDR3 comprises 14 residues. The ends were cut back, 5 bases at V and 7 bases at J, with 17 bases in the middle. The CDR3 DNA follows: TGTGCCAGCAGTCCCGCCGGCAGGGTGCCTGGCTACACCTTC. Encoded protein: CASSPAGRVPGYTF.

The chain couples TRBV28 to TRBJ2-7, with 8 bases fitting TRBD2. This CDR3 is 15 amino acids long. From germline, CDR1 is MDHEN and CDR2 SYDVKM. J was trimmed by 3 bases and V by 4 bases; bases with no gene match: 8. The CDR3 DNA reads TGTGCCAGCAGTTCCGGAGTAGCGGGGATCTACGAGCAGTACTTC. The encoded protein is CASSSGVAGIYEQYF.

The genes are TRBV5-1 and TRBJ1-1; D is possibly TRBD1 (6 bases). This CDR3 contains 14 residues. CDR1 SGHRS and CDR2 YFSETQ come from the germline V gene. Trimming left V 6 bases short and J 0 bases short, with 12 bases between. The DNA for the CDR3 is TGCGCCAGCACCAATCAGGGGATGAACACTGAAGCTTTCTTT. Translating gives CASTNQGMNTEAFF.

The CDR3 is CASSSGGSGGYEQYF. The CDR3 DNA reads TGCGCCAGCAGTTCCGGGGGTAGCGGGGGGTACGAGCAGTACTTC. The chain is built from TRBV10-2 and TRBJ2-7; TRBD2 agrees at 10 bases. This CDR3 has 15 amino acids. CDR1 and CDR2 from the germline V gene are WSHSY and SAAADI. With V trimmed by 5 bases and J by 4 bases, 8 bases remained unmatched.

The CDR3 region is CASSLESSSSGANVLTF. CDR3 DNA: TGCGCCAGCAGCTTGGAGTCCTCCAGCTCTGGGGCCAACGTCCTGACTTTC. V is TRBV5-1 and J is TRBJ2-6, with D uncertain. This CDR3 region has 17 residues. CDR1 SGHRS and CDR2 YFSETQ come from the germline V gene. Deletions cut 0 bases from V and 0 bases from J, with 10 bases between.

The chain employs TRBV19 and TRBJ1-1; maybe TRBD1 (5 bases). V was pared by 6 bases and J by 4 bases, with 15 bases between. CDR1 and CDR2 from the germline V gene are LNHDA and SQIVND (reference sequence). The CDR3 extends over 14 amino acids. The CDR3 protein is CASSPRVVGTEAFF. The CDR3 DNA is TGTGCCAGTAGCCCCAGGGTTGTGGGCACTGAAGCTTTCTTT.

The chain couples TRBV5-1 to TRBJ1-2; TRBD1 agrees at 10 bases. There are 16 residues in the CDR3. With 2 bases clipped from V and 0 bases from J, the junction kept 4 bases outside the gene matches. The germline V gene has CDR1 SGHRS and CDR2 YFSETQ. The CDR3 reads CASSLIGTGANYGYTF. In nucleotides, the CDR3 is TGCGCCAGCAGCTTAATCGGGACAGGGGCTAACTATGGCTACACCTTC.

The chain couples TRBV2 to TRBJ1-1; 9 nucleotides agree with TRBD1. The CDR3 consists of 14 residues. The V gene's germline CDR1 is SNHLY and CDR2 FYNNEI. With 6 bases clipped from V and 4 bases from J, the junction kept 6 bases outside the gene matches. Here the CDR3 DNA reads TGTGCCAGCAGGGGGACAGGGTCTTTCACTGAAGCTTTCTTT. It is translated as CASRGTGSFTEAFF.

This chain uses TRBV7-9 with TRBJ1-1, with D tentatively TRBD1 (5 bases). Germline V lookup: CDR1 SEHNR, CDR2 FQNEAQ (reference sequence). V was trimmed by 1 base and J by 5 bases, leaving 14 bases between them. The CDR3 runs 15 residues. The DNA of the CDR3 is TGTGCCAGCAGCTTAGTATCAGGGCAAAAGACTGAAGCTTTCTTT. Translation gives CASSLVSGQKTEAFF.

The CDR3 sequence: CASSPGTGGLPVSQETQYF. The DNA of the CDR3 is TGTGCCAGCAGCCCCGGGACAGGGGGCCTGCCTGTGTCCCAAGAGACCCAGTACTTC. V is TRBV7-9 and J is TRBJ2-5; TRBD1 matches at 12 bases. The CDR3 runs to 19 residues. From germline, CDR1 is SEHNR and CDR2 FQNEAQ (reference sequence). Trimming cost V 5 bases and J 1 base; bases outside gene matches: 14.

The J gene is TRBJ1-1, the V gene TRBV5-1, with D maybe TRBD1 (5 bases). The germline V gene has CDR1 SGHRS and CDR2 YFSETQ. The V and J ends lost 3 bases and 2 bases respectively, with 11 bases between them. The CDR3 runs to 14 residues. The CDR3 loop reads CASSSGQANTEAFF. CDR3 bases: TGCGCCAGCAGCTCAGGGCAGGCCAACACTGAAGCTTTCTTT.

The CDR3 region has the DNA TGTGCCAGCAGCTCGCTAGCGGGGGCCCTCACGGATACGCAGTATTTT. As protein: CASSSLAGALTDTQYF. The chain is built from TRBV5-4 and TRBJ2-3; 10 bases agree with TRBD2. Looked up from germline, CDR1 is SGHNT and CDR2 is YYREEE (reference sequence). The CDR3 runs 16 residues. V was pared by 3 bases and J by 6 bases, with 10 bases of the junction left unmatched.